This T cell receptor beta chain appears in the sequencing data of a study of human T cells and chemical hapten exposure. About the research overall: Each patient's scalp received weekly diphenylcyclopropenone throughout the approximately 22-week study. Patch tests applied 0.01% DPC to the upper back and were scored after 6 days. Cases of alopecia areata, totalis or universalis occurred in a predominantly female patient group.

MiXCR, applied by TCRdb to the RACE reads, yields one record per CDR3 protein. Found here are around 340,000 distinct CDR3 sequences, roughly 6.9% of them singletons; the top ten hold more than 7%. Time point here: patch test 1, 2 weeks after DPC sensitization. The treatment: therapeutic diphenylcyclopropenone sensitization with weekly scalp DPC. Participating donors were patients with alopecia, aged 18 to 70 years, considered appropriate candidates for DPC. V lost 1 base to trimming and J lost 9 bases, with 24 bases between them. Germline values: CDR1 MNHEY, CDR2 SVGEGT. There are 17 residues in the CDR3. This clonotype was detected many times.

The rearrangement uses TRBV6-2 or TRBV6-3 and TRBJ1-2; D not resolved. This receptor was identified in a young woman with alopecia areata. Some clones in this sample may be carry-over from other donors' samples. The sample in question was whole blood, obtained in connection with sensitization to the hapten diphenylcyclopropenone (DPC). DNA for the CDR3: TGTGCCAGCAGTTACTTCTCTCTTGACGGCATCCTATGGAGCTACACCTTC. This gives the protein CASSYFSLDGILWSYTF.